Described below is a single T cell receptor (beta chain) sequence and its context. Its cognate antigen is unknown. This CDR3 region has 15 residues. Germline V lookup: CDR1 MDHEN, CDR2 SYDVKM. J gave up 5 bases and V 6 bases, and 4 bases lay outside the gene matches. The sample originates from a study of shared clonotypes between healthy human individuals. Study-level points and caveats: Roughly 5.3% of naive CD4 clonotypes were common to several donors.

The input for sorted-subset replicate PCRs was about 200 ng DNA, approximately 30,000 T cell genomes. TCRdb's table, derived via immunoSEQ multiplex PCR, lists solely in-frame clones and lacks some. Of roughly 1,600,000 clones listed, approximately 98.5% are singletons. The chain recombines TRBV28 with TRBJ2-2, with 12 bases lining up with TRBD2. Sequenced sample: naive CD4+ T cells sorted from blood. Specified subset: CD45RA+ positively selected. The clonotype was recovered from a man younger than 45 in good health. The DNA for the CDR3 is TGTGCCAGCAGACCTACTAGCGGGAGGACCGGGGAGCTGTTTTTT. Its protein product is CASRPTSGRTGELFF.